The rows below give T cell receptor beta chains drawn from one sample of a study of CD4 and CD8 cells across lung adenocarcinoma regions. TCRdb processed the PCR reads anew with MiXCR; each CDR3 protein has one entry. The table has approximately 5,000 distinct CDR3 sequences, about 50% seen once. The specimen sequenced was CD4+ T cells from the margin of a lung tumor. The source of these receptors is a male donor with lung adenocarcinoma. The CD4 and CD8 labels of this study may be unreliable. The CDR3 runs from the conserved cysteine through the conserved F or W. D genes are given only for firm matches. Rows give clone size only sometimes, using once, few, many, or a class for an expanded clone.

cdr3_aa,cdr3_nt,v_call,d_call,j_call,clone_size
CASSPGGNMNTEAFF,TGTGCCAGCAGTCCTGGGGGGAATATGAACACTGAAGCTTTCTTT,TRBV27,NA,TRBJ1-1,once
CASSPRLAGGNTGELFF,TGTGCCAGCAGCCCCCGACTAGCGGGAGGGAACACCGGGGAGCTGTTTTTT,TRBV6-1,TRBD2,TRBJ2-2,NA
CASSESPYNEQFF,TGCGCCAGCAGTGAGTCCCCTTACAATGAGCAGTTCTTC,TRBV10-1,NA,TRBJ2-1,large
CASSLTSGRWYNEQFF,TGCGCCAGCAGCCTGACTAGCGGGAGATGGTACAATGAGCAGTTCTTC,TRBV5-1,TRBD2,TRBJ2-1,few
CASSFTLAGLSYEQFF,TGTGCCAGCAGTTTCACTCTAGCGGGCCTCTCCTACGAGCAGTTCTTC,TRBV28,TRBD2,TRBJ2-1,NA
CASSFLDEQFF,TGTGCCAGCAGTTTCCTTGATGAGCAGTTCTTC,TRBV27,NA,TRBJ2-1,NA
CASSQEILDLSYNEQYF,TGTGCCAGCAGCCAAGAAATTCTGGACCTTTCGTACAATGAGCAGTACTTC,TRBV3-1,NA,TRBJ2-4,once
CASSPVGTEAFF,TGTGCCAGCAGCCCGGTGGGCACTGAAGCTTTCTTT,TRBV6-1,NA,TRBJ1-1,few
CGRGDGSGSADTQYF,TGTGGCAGGGGTGACGGGAGCGGGAGTGCAGATACGCAGTATTTT,TRBV6-4,TRBD2,TRBJ2-3,NA
CASSEAVGQPQHF,TGTGCCAGCAGTGAAGCGGTCGGTCAGCCCCAGCATTTT,TRBV6-1,NA,TRBJ1-5,few
CASSDGGVVPTDTQYF,TGCGCCAGCAGTGATGGGGGTGTTGTCCCAACAGATACGCAGTATTTT,TRBV10-2,NA,TRBJ2-3,medium-sized
CAISFQTRNEQYF,TGTGCCATATCCTTCCAGACACGAAACGAGCAGTACTTT,TRBV7-2,NA,TRBJ1-6,few
CASSREAGFYGYTF,TGTGCCAGCAGTCGCGAGGCAGGGTTCTATGGCTACACCTTC,TRBV6-1,NA,TRBJ1-2,NA
CASSEVHSYEQYF,TGTGCCAGCAGTGAGGTGCACTCCTACGAGCAGTACTTC,TRBV6-1,NA,TRBJ2-7,NA
CASSLAQGLVNEQFF,TGTGCCAGCAGCTTAGCCCAGGGACTAGTGAATGAGCAGTTCTTC,TRBV7-6,TRBD2,TRBJ2-1,medium-sized
CASSGAGGSTDTQYF,TGTGCCAGCAGTGGGGCTGGCGGGAGCACAGATACGCAGTATTTC,TRBV6-4,TRBD2,TRBJ2-3,NA
CASSESILQGYTF,TGCGCCAGCAGTGAGTCGATACTTCAAGGCTACACCTTC,TRBV10-2,NA,TRBJ1-2,NA
CATSDLTSTDTQYF,TGTGCCACCAGTGATTTAACCAGCACAGATACGCAGTATTTT,TRBV24-1,NA,TRBJ2-3,many
CASSPSTDTQYF,TGCGCCAGCAGCCCCAGCACAGATACGCAGTATTTT,TRBV10-2,NA,TRBJ2-3,many
CASSYIIAGGYEQYF,TGTGCCAGCAGTTACATTATAGCGGGAGGGTACGAGCAGTACTTC,TRBV6-5,TRBD2,TRBJ2-7,NA